Listed below are T cell receptor beta chains from one sample, sequenced in a study of cytomegalovirus exposure and HLA in healthy donors. The method was immunoSEQ multiplex PCR; TCRdb's version includes in-frame clones alone and lacks a portion of them. This sample has 150,000 to 200,000 clones, with 65% to 90% found just once. The sequencing input was PBMCs. Source of these receptors: a woman in her late teens or twenties in good health and CMV-seronegative. CDR3s include the opening cysteine and the closing phenylalanine or tryptophan. The D gene is left open where the match is weak. Clone size is given for some rows only: seen once, a few or many times, or a class if the clone is expanded.

j_gene | abundance | d_gene | v_gene | CDR3nt | CDR3aa
TRBJ2-7 | . | . | TRBV18 | TGTGCCAGCTCACCATCTCACGGAGCCTACGAGCAGTACTTC | CASSPSHGAYEQYF
TRBJ2-7 | . | . | TRBV27 | TGTGCCAGCCGCAGGGGTCCCTACGAGCAGTACTTC | CASRRGPYEQYF
TRBJ2-7 | . | TRBD2 | TRBV7-2 | TGTGCCAGCAGCTCCTGGGGCGGGAGGACCTACGAGCAGTACTTC | CASSSWGGRTYEQYF
TRBJ2-2 | . | TRBD2 | TRBV19 | TGTGCCAGTAGGGCGACGGGGGGCACCGGGGAGCTGTTTTTT | CASRATGGTGELFF
TRBJ2-7 | once | TRBD1 | TRBV18 | TGTGCCAGCTCACCACCTCGACAGGGGGCTCCTGCCTACGAGCAGTACTTC | CASSPPRQGAPAYEQYF
TRBJ1-2 | . | TRBD1 | TRBV6-1 | TGTGCCAGCAGTGAATTCCCGGGACAGAACTATGGCTACACCTTC | CASSEFPGQNYGYTF
TRBJ1-2 | . | . | TRBV6-6 | TGTGCCAGCAGTTACCCCACCACAGGGTATGGCTACACCTTC | CASSYPTTGYGYTF
TRBJ2-3 | once | . | TRBV13 | TGTGCCAGCACCCTCTTAACAGATACGCAGTATTTT | CASTLLTDTQYF
TRBJ2-2 | . | TRBD2 | TRBV5-1 | TGCGCCAGCAGTTCACGGGAGGGCCAAACCGGGGAGCTGTTTTTT | CASSSREGQTGELFF
TRBJ1-2 | . | TRBD1 | TRBV27 | TGTGCCAGCAGTTTCCTGACAGGGAATCGTGGCTACACCTTC | CASSFLTGNRGYTF
TRBJ2-7 | . | . | TRBV4-1 | TGCGCCAGCAGCCCGAGACGGGAGTACTACGAGCAGTACTTC | CASSPRREYYEQYF
TRBJ1-1 | . | TRBD1 | TRBV6-1 | TGTGCCAGCAGTGATTTTCCAGGGGGGAAGGAAGCTTTCTTT | CASSDFPGGKEAFF
TRBJ2-2 | . | . | TRBV5-6 | TGTGCCAGCAGCTTGGGGGCCACCGGGGAGCTGTTTTTT | CASSLGATGELFF
TRBJ1-2 | . | . | TRBV27 | TGTGCCAGCAGTCCTGATCAGGGTGCCTCTAACTATGGCTACACCTTC | CASSPDQGASNYGYTF
TRBJ1-2 | once | . | TRBV15 | TGTGCCACCAGCAGAGATGGGGGGTCTAACTATGGCTACACCTTC | CATSRDGGSNYGYTF
TRBJ1-2 | once | TRBD1 | TRBV4-1 | TGCGCCAGCAGCCAAGAAACGGGACAGGGGTCGCATGGCTACACCTTC | CASSQETGQGSHGYTF
TRBJ2-5 | . | . | TRBV25-1 | TGTGCCAGCAGTGACTTGAGGACTAATAAGTACCAAGAGACCCAGTACTTC | CASSDLRTNKYQETQYF
TRBJ2-5 | . | TRBD1 | TRBV27 | TGTGCCAGCAGTTCAAGACAGGGCTTAGAGACCCAGTACTTC | CASSSRQGLETQYF
TRBJ1-2 | few | TRBD1 | TRBV5-6 | TGTGCCAGCAGCCCCCCGGCAGGGGGACAGGGGGCTCTGGGCTATGGCTACACCTTC | CASSPPAGGQGALGYGYTF
TRBJ2-2 | . | . | TRBV6-5 | TGTGCCAGCAGTTATAGGGGCACCGGGGAGCTGTTTTTT | CASSYRGTGELFF
TRBJ2-2 | . | TRBD1 | TRBV18 | TGTGCCAGCTCACCCCGTACAGGGGGCAACACCGGGGAGCTGTTTTTT | CASSPRTGGNTGELFF
TRBJ2-7 | . | . | TRBV7-2 | TGTGCCAGCAGCCCCCTCTCCTACGAGCAGTACTTC | CASSPLSYEQYF
TRBJ2-2 | . | TRBD1 | TRBV5-6 | TGTGCCAGCAGCCTAGGACCGGACAGGGTTACCGGGGAGCTGTTTTTT | CASSLGPDRVTGELFF
TRBJ1-6 | . | . | TRBV6-1 | TGTGCCAGCAGTCCCCTGTGGAGTAGAGATTCACCCCTCCACTTT | CASSPLWSRDSPLHF
TRBJ1-1 | . | . | TRBV27 | TGTGCCAGCAGTCCTCGGAGGGGTCTGGGCACTGAAGCTTTCTTT | CASSPRRGLGTEAFF
TRBJ1-2 | . | . | TRBV5-1 | TGCGCCAGCAGCACGACGTCGACAGGCAACTATGGCTACACCTTC | CASSTTSTGNYGYTF
TRBJ1-2 | once | . | TRBV10-3 | TGTGCCATCAGTGGGCCGGGGTTTGGTTATGGCTACACCTTC | CAISGPGFGYGYTF
TRBJ2-7 | . | . | TRBV4-1 | TGCGCCAGCAGCCAACCGCCGGCCTACGAGCAGTACTTC | CASSQPPAYEQYF
TRBJ2-7 | . | . | TRBV4-3 | TGCGCCAGCAGCCAAGATACCTCAACACCGTACGAGCAGTACTTC | CASSQDTSTPYEQYF
TRBJ2-5 | . | . | TRBV30 | TGTGCCTGGGGCCCAGGAGGGACGCAGGGCCTGGAGACCCAGTACTTC | CAWGPGGTQGLETQYF
TRBJ2-1 | . | . | TRBV7-3 | TGTGCCAGCAGCTTATTGGGGGCTGCGGGCAGAAGGTCCAATGAGCAGTTCTTC | CASSLLGAAGRRSNEQFF
TRBJ1-1 | . | . | TRBV5-1 | TGCGCCAGCAGCTTGAAACTGGGACAATTCACTGAAGCTTTCTTT | CASSLKLGQFTEAFF
TRBJ2-7 | . | . | TRBV7-9 | TGTGCCAGCAGCCCAGGTGTTTATAACGAGCAGTACTTC | CASSPGVYNEQYF
TRBJ2-7 | once | . | TRBV18 | TGTGCCAGCTCACCTTCGGCTGTAGACAGAGGATCCGAGCAGTACTTC | CASSPSAVDRGSEQYF
TRBJ2-3 | few | . | TRBV7-2 | TGTGCCAGCAGCACACCGCCTTTCCCAGGGCAGTATTTT | CASSTPPFPGQYF
TRBJ1-2 | . | . | TRBV29-1 | TGCAGCGCTCCCAGGGTCCCCGGAGGCTACACCTTC | CSAPRVPGGYTF
TRBJ2-2 | . | TRBD1 | TRBV19 | TGTGCCAGCTCACAGGGGACCGGGGAGCTGTTTTTT | CASSQGTGELFF
TRBJ2-7 | . | TRBD1 | TRBV2 | TGTGCCAGCCCAAATCCTGGGACAGGGGGTACCTACGAGCAGTACTTC | CASPNPGTGGTYEQYF
TRBJ2-5 | . | TRBD2 | TRBV25-1 | TGTGCCAGCAGTGAGGCAGCGGGGACTGAAGAGACCCAGTACTTC | CASSEAAGTEETQYF
TRBJ1-1 | . | TRBD1 | TRBV5-4 | TGTGCCAGTAGCCCGACAGGGCTGAACACTGAAGCTTTCTTT | CASSPTGLNTEAFF
TRBJ2-3 | . | . | TRBV6-4 | TGTGCCAGCAGCCGGACAACCACAGATACGCAGTATTTT | CASSRTTTDTQYF
TRBJ2-1 | . | TRBD1 | TRBV5-1 | TGCGCCAGCAGCCCGGGACAGGGGATCGGAAATGAGCAGTTCTTC | CASSPGQGIGNEQFF
TRBJ1-5 | . | . | TRBV15 | TGTGCCACCAGCAGAGAGCGGCCGGGGGGCAATCAGCCCCAGCATTTT | CATSRERPGGNQPQHF
TRBJ1-2 | . | . | TRBV4-3 | TGCGCCAGCAGCCAAGTCTTAACACCATACTATGGCTACACCTTC | CASSQVLTPYYGYTF
TRBJ1-4 | . | . | TRBV6-5 | TGTGCCAGCAGTTACTCAACAGCTCGATCCGAAAAACTGTTTTTT | CASSYSTARSEKLFF
TRBJ2-1 | once | TRBD2 | TRBV9 | TGTGCCAGCAGCGTAGCGGGGGGTTATGAGCAGTTCTTC | CASSVAGGYEQFF